The present TCR beta chain was sequenced within a study of cytomegalovirus exposure and HLA in healthy donors. The overall study: Previous work identified roughly 120 million unique TCR beta sequences from about 200 million T cells.

Looked up from germline, CDR1 is SGHDT and CDR2 is YYEEEE. V was clipped by 2 bases and J by 8 bases; unmatched bases: 4. The CDR3 contains 13 residues. Points from the study as a whole: In most subjects, TCR beta sequences reportedly gave accurate predictions of HLA-A and HLA-B alleles. Analysis was performed later, and it showed HLA-associated TCR beta chains to be more clonally expanded than equally common others.

13 Jbeta primers and 60 Vbeta primers were used for the PCR. Sequencing used immunoSEQ multiplex PCR; TCRdb keeps in-frame clones, though not all of them. The sample holds 150,000 or so clones, 60% to 85% seen once. About this clone itself: Its antigen remains unidentified.

The gene calls are TRBV5-6 and TRBJ2-1; 7 bases align to TRBD1. This receptor was obtained from a woman in her thirties or forties in good health and CMV-seronegative. Sample: PBMCs. CDR3 in DNA: TGTGCCAGCAGCTTTGGTCAGGGGGATGAGCAGTTCTTC. As protein: CASSFGQGDEQFF.